Below, 10 T cell receptor beta chains from the same sample are listed, as sequenced in a study of control samples from healthy donors and cancer patients. Profiled with immunoSEQ multiplex PCR; TCRdb holds only in-frame clones, not every one. The sample consists of 100,000 to 150,000 clones, roughly 92% of them appearing once. Sequenced material: blood. These receptors were collected from a young man in good health.

The V gene is TRBV10-1, the J gene TRBJ2-7; TRBD1 agrees at 12 bases. J lost 0 bases, V lost 0 bases, and 15 bases had no gene match. There are 21 residues in the CDR3. CDR1 and CDR2 (germline): WNHNN, SYGVQD (reference sequence). CDR3 bases: TGCGCCAGCAGTGAGTCAACCCCCGGGACAGGGGGCTACTATCGCTCCTACGAGCAGTACTTC. Translation: CASSESTPGTGGYYRSYEQYF.

This clone was counted a single time. The rearrangement links TRBV6-4 to TRBJ1-2; no clear D. The CDR3 spans 13 residues. V lost 4 bases and J 2 bases, leaving 8 bases between the germline ends. Germline loops: CDR1 MRHNA, CDR2 SNTAGT. CDR3 sequence: CASSASVNYGYTF. The DNA of the CDR3 is TGTGCCAGCAGTGCCTCAGTGAACTATGGCTACACCTTC.

The genes are TRBV10-3 and TRBJ2-7; D is tentatively TRBD1 or TRBD2 (5 bases each). Germline CDR1 and CDR2: ENHRY and SYGVKD. The length of the CDR3 is 16 residues. Trimming took 5 bases from V and 6 from J, leaving 23 bases between them. As DNA, the CDR3 is TGTGCCATCAGTCCCAGTCCCTACACCGTGAGGGGCGAGCAGTACTTC. This sequence encodes CAISPSPYTVRGEQYF.

The chain recombines TRBV7-9 with TRBJ2-1; a possible D gene is TRBD2 (7 bases). Germline V CDR1 and CDR2: SEHNR, FQNEAQ (reference sequence). The CDR3 sequence is 14 residues long. Trimming pared 6 bases from V and 4 bases from J, leaving 13 bases between. The CDR3 region is CASRAGARYNEQFF. The CDR3 DNA follows: TGTGCCAGCAGGGCGGGGGCGCGATACAATGAGCAGTTCTTC.

The chain is built from TRBV6-1 and TRBJ2-7, with D perhaps TRBD1 (6 bases). This CDR3 has 17 residues. Germline V lookup: CDR1 MNHNS, CDR2 SASEGT. Trimming took 0 bases from V and 3 from J, leaving 18 bases between them. The CDR3 here is CASSEAGATHILYEQYF. CDR3 in DNA: TGTGCCAGCAGTGAAGCGGGGGCCACCCACATCCTCTACGAGCAGTACTTC.

The J gene is TRBJ2-2, the V gene TRBV25-1; D call uncertain. Trimming removed 2 bases from V and 4 bases from J, with 8 bases in between. The germline V gene encodes CDR1 MGHDK and CDR2 SYGVNS. This CDR3 has 14 amino acids. CDR3 loop: CASSERVLTGELFF. CDR3 bases: TGTGCCAGCAGTGAAAGAGTCCTCACCGGGGAGCTGTTTTTT.

The chain recombines TRBV19 with TRBJ1-5; D is ambiguous. Germline assignment: CDR1 LNHDA and CDR2 SQIVND (reference sequence). The CDR3 is 15 residues long. With 3 bases removed from V and 0 bases from J, the gap between germline ends came to 9 bases. The CDR3 DNA reads as TGTGCCAGTAGTATGTCCAGCTATAGCAATCAGCCCCAGCATTTT. Translating it yields CASSMSSYSNQPQHF.

The chain joins TRBV5-1 to TRBJ2-5; tentatively, D is TRBD1 (6 bases). Looked up from germline, CDR1 is SGHRS and CDR2 is YFSETQ. This CDR3 spans 15 amino acids. Trimming shortened V by 0 bases and J by 5 bases, and 14 bases separated the two germline ends. The CDR3, as DNA: TGCGCCAGCAGCTTGGTACAGGGACCTGGGGAGACCCAGTACTTC. Protein sequence: CASSLVQGPGETQYF.

This clone was recorded only once. The rearrangement joins TRBV11-2 to TRBJ2-2, with D possibly being TRBD2 (5 bases). The V gene's germline CDR1 is SGHAT and CDR2 FQNNGV. Trimming left V 1 base short and J 3 bases short, with 6 bases between. The CDR3 consists of 14 residues. The CDR3 bases are TGTGCCAGCAGCTTAGTGAGGGACACCGGGGAGCTGTTTTTT. The encoded protein is CASSLVRDTGELFF.

About this clone itself: The sample has other DNA sequences that encode this CDR3 too. The gene calls are TRBV6-5 and TRBJ2-1, with D possibly matching TRBD2 (6 bases). The CDR3 spans 16 residues. V was trimmed by 0 bases and J by 0 bases, leaving 9 bases between them. The germline CDR1 and CDR2 sequences are MNHEY and SVGAGI. CDR3 sequence reads: CASSYSRGSSYNEQFF. CDR3 nucleotides: TGTGCCAGCAGTTACTCGCGGGGTAGCTCCTACAATGAGCAGTTCTTC.